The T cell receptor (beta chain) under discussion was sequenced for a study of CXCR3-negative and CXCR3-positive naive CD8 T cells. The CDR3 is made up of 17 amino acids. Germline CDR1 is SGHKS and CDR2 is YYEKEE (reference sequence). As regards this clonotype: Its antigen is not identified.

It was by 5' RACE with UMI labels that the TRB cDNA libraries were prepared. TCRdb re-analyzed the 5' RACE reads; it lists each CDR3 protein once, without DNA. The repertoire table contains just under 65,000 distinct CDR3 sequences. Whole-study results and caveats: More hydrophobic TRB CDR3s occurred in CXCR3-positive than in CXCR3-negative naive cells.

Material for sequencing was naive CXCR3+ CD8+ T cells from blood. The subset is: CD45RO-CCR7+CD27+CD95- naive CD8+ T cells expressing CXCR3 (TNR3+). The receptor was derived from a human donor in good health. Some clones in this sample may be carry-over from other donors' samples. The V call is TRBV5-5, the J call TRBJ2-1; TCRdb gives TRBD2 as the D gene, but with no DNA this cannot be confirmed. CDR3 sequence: CASRDTSWASGYNEQFF.